Presented here are 2 T cell receptor beta chains from one specimen sequenced in a study of T-cell reconstitution after alpha-beta-depleted transplantation in children (dated by TCRdb to 2016 to 2017). To prepare the library, PCR was applied. Sequenced using an Illumina HiSeq 2500. Molecular barcoding was employed in the preparation of TCR libraries, with unique molecular identifiers being used to normalize TCRbeta repertoire quantification. TCRdb redid the processing of the public reads, applying fastp at Q25 and MiXCR, and retained in-frame beta chains. Records with the same CDR3 protein are collapsed into one entry carrying the most frequent genes and DNA. The sample has a few hundred thousand distinct CDR3 sequences on record, about 9.4% of them singletons. The ten largest clonotypes hold about 2.3% of the sample. Sequences were derived from PBMCs from the stem cell graft donor, sampled from the stem cell graft. Receptors were obtained from a human donor who donated a stem cell graft to a child with acute lymphoblastic leukemia.

This clonotype was seen only a few times. The J gene is TRBJ2-1, the V gene TRBV20-1; no firm D call. CDR1 and CDR2 (germline): DFQATT, SNEGSKA (reference sequence). This CDR3 region has 13 residues. V lost 3 bases and J lost 3, with 9 bases in between. The CDR3 sequence is CSARGRVYNEQFF. DNA of the CDR3: TGCAGTGCTAGGGGTCGGGTCTACAATGAGCAGTTCTTC.

This clonotype was detected only a few times. CDR3 DNA: TGTGCCAGCAGCCGACGACAGGGGGCGAACACCGGGGAGCTGTTTTTT. This codes for CASSRRQGANTGELFF. The V and J genes are TRBV3-1 and TRBJ2-2; 9 bases are shared with TRBD1. The CDR3 spans 16 residues. The ends lost 4 bases at V and 0 bases at J; junction bases unmatched: 3. From germline, CDR1 is LGHDT and CDR2 YNNKEL (reference sequence).